The clone carrying this T cell receptor (beta chain) was observed at least ten times. Antigen unknown. The data were obtained in a study of CD8 T cells in ankylosing spondylitis. Study findings and constraints: In ankylosing spondylitis patients, matched synovial fluid reportedly showed significant enrichment of disease-linked clones. A TCR beta motif of roughly 8 highly homologous variants seemed to mark ankylosing spondylitis blood. Some motif variants were previously reported in reactive arthritis synovial fluid and blood.

Researchers built TCR beta libraries using quantitative 5'-RACE with molecular barcodes. TCRdb itself ran the 5' RACE reads through MiXCR, one entry per CDR3 protein. The profile shows around 210,000 distinct CDR3 sequences, 8% to 10% of them singletons. CDR3 length: 15 residues. Trimming pared 3 bases from V and 6 bases from J, leaving 14 bases between. This TCR derives from a female donor with ankylosing spondylitis or in good health (not recorded which). The V gene is TRBV12-3 or TRBV12-4, the J gene TRBJ2-2; tentatively, D is TRBD2 (5 bases). Sequencing used blood, either unsorted or a sorted T cell fraction (not recorded which). The CDR3 bases are TGTGCCAGCAGTTTGGGAGACGATACCCCCGGGGAGCTGTTTTTT. Amino acid sequence: CASSLGDDTPGELFF.